What follows are 29 T cell receptor beta chains derived from one specimen sequenced in a study of neurological immune-mediated disorders. TCRdb passed the 5' RACE reads through MiXCR, listing each CDR3 protein once. The repertoire includes 11,000 to 15,000 distinct CDR3 sequences, 13% of them detected once, and more than 35% sits in the top ten. Specimen: CD8+ T cells from blood. The origin of the receptors is a female donor with HTLV-1-associated myelopathy (HAM/TSP).

By share, this clonotype counts as medium-sized. The chain links TRBV10-3 to TRBJ1-1; possible D gene TRBD1, 5 bases. The CDR3 runs 15 residues. Germline CDR1 reads ENHRY; CDR2 reads SYGVKD. V lost 0 bases and J lost 4, with 12 bases in between. For the CDR3, the DNA is TGTGCCATCAGTGAGTCAGGTGGGGCCGGCACTGAAGCTTTCTTT. Protein sequence: CAISESGGAGTEAFF.

In this sample, this clonotype turned up many times. The CDR3 loop reads CSVGAPSSYEQYF. The CDR3 region has the DNA TGCAGCGTTGGGGCCCCGAGCTCCTACGAGCAGTACTTC. This chain uses TRBV29-1 with TRBJ2-7; D is undetermined. Germline V lookup: CDR1 SQVTM, CDR2 ANQGSEA. The CDR3 sequence is 13 residues long. V lost 4 bases and J lost 0, with 10 bases in between.

This clonotype was counted between two and nine times. The rearrangement uses TRBV20-1 and TRBJ2-3, with a weak D call TRBD1 (6 bases). This CDR3 is 14 amino acids long. Trimming pared 5 bases from V and 0 bases from J, leaving 12 bases between. Per the germline V gene, CDR1 is DFQATT and CDR2 is SNEGSKA (reference sequence). In nucleotides, the CDR3 is TGCAGTGCTCCTCCCGACAGGAGCACAGATACGCAGTATTTT. Translated: CSAPPDRSTDTQYF.

There are many counts of this clonotype. The chain couples TRBV7-2 to TRBJ2-3, with D tentatively TRBD1 or TRBD2 (6 bases each). The CDR3 spans 16 residues. V was clipped by 7 bases and J by 10 bases, with 27 bases between them. CDR1 and CDR2 from the germline V gene are SGHTA and FQGNSA. The CDR3 loop is CASTTYSPGGLPSQYF. For the CDR3, the DNA is TGTGCCAGCACCACATACTCCCCCGGGGGCCTTCCCTCGCAGTATTTT.

This clonotype was detected many times. CDR3 sequence: CASSQGPWPEQYF. CDR3 in DNA: TGTGCCAGCAGCCAGGGACCGTGGCCCGAGCAGTACTTC. The chain uses TRBV5-5 and TRBJ2-7; either TRBD1 or TRBD2 may supply D (5 bases each). Trimming left V 4 bases short and J 6 bases short, with 14 bases between. CDR1 SGHKS and CDR2 YYEKEE come from the germline V gene (reference sequence). The CDR3 contains 13 residues.

This clonotype occurred many times. The J gene is TRBJ1-2, the V gene TRBV25-1; TRBD1 matches 9 bases. The CDR3 consists of 14 residues. Germline V lookup: CDR1 MGHDK, CDR2 SYGVNS. Germline trimming cut 6 bases from V and 5 bases from J; bases unmatched to any gene: 7. CDR3 protein: CASSGTGGAYGYTF. DNA of the CDR3: TGTGCCAGCAGCGGTACAGGGGGCGCTTATGGCTACACCTTC.

The rearrangement uses TRBV20-1 and TRBJ2-3, with D possibly matching TRBD2 (5 bases). Trimming stripped 1 base from V and 11 bases from J, with 13 bases between. The CDR3 spans 12 residues. Germline CDR1 and CDR2: DFQATT and SNEGSKA (reference sequence). The CDR3 region has the DNA TGCAGTGCTAGAGGACCGGGAAATGAGCAGTATTTT. Encoded protein: CSARGPGNEQYF.

This clonotype was detected many times. The chain uses TRBV9 and TRBJ2-1, with TRBD2 identical over 9 bases. This CDR3 is 16 amino acids long. V shed 4 bases, J shed 8 bases, and the junction held 13 bases outside the gene matches. Germline V CDR1 and CDR2: SGDLS, YYNGEE. The CDR3 loop is CASSPPAGGSLYEQFF. CDR3 DNA: TGTGCCAGCAGCCCCCCAGCGGGGGGTTCGTTATATGAGCAGTTCTTC.

This clonotype came up many times. The chain employs TRBV7-8 and TRBJ2-5; maybe TRBD1 (6 bases). CDR1 is SGHVS, CDR2 FQNEAQ, per germline. Between the trimmed V and J ends, which lost 3 bases and 2 bases, there was a span of 13 bases. The CDR3 length is 15 residues. DNA for the CDR3: TGTGCCAGCAGCTTTTACCCTGGACAGCAAGAGACCCAGTACTTC. Encoded protein: CASSFYPGQQETQYF.

There are many counts of this clonotype. This chain connects TRBV5-6 to TRBJ1-1; D is unclear. CDR3 length: 12 amino acids. V lost 4 bases to trimming and J lost 11 bases, with 15 bases between them. Germline CDR1 reads SGHDT; CDR2 reads YYEEEE. CDR3 residues: CASSPLTGGAFF. CDR3 nucleotide sequence: TGTGCCAGCAGCCCCCTGACCGGAGGGGCTTTCTTT.

This clonotype was counted many times. The V and J genes are TRBV3-1 and TRBJ2-1; 12 nucleotides line up with TRBD2. CDR1 and CDR2 (germline): LGHDT, YNNKEL (reference sequence). V gave up 0 bases and J gave up 3 bases; unmatched junction bases: 3. This CDR3 is 17 amino acids long. This chain's CDR3 is CASSQESSGRVYNEQFF. CDR3 in DNA: TGTGCCAGCAGCCAAGAGTCTAGCGGGAGGGTCTACAATGAGCAGTTCTTC.

At least ten counts were recorded for this clonotype. This chain connects TRBV20-1 to TRBJ2-7; no clear D gene. The CDR3 length is 15 residues. The germline CDR1 and CDR2 sequences are DFQATT and SNEGSKA (reference sequence). Between the trimmed V and J ends, which lost 3 bases and 0 bases, there was a span of 15 bases. CDR3 protein: CSASTSNPSSYEQYF. The CDR3 region has the DNA TGCAGTGCTAGTACCTCTAACCCAAGCTCCTACGAGCAGTACTTC.

This clonotype was recorded many times. The chain combines TRBV27 with TRBJ1-1; D perhaps matches TRBD1 (5 bases). Germline CDR1 reads MNHEY; CDR2 reads SMNVEV (reference sequence). V lost 3 bases to trimming and J lost 0 bases, with 8 bases between them. The CDR3 consists of 14 residues. In nucleotides, the CDR3 is TGTGCCAGCAGTTTTGGGACCATGAACACTGAAGCTTTCTTT. Protein product: CASSFGTMNTEAFF.

In its sample, this clonotype was seen many times. The chain carries TRBV6-6 and TRBJ1-5; the D is unclear. V lost 6 bases and J 1 base, leaving 7 bases between the germline ends. This CDR3 spans 13 amino acids. Germline loops: CDR1 MNHNY, CDR2 SVGAGI (reference sequence). The CDR3 reads CASRGSSNQPQHF. CDR3 coding DNA: TGTGCCAGCAGGGGAAGCAGCAATCAGCCCCAGCATTTT.

This clonotype was recorded at least ten times. This sequence joins TRBV27 and TRBJ2-5, with 9 bases fitting TRBD1. Per germline, CDR1 MNHEY and CDR2 SMNVEV (reference sequence). V dropped 6 bases and J dropped 0; count of bases not matched to a gene: 5. The CDR3 is 15 amino acids. The CDR3 sequence: CASRAGQGDQETQYF. The CDR3 DNA follows: TGTGCCAGCAGGGCGGGACAGGGTGACCAAGAGACCCAGTACTTC.

This clonotype came up many times. CDR3 bases: TGTGCCAGCAGCCGACAGAATGAAGCTTTCTTT. It codes for CASSRQNEAFF. This rearrangement joins TRBV6-2 or TRBV6-3 to TRBJ1-1, with a possible D match to TRBD1 (5 bases). The germline V gene has CDR1 MNHEY and CDR2 SVGEGT. The length of the CDR3 is 11 residues. The ends were cut back, 6 bases at V and 7 bases at J, with 9 bases in the middle.

This clonotype was seen ten or more times. The genes are TRBV27 and TRBJ2-1; D call uncertain. This CDR3 region has 14 residues. Germline V CDR1 and CDR2: MNHEY, SMNVEV (reference sequence). The V and J ends lost 5 bases and 3 bases respectively, with 11 bases between them. As DNA, the CDR3 is TGTGCCAGCAGTCCCTTTATCGACTACAATGAGCAGTTCTTC. This sequence encodes CASSPFIDYNEQFF.

Many counts were recorded for this clonotype. The chain employs TRBV29-1 and TRBJ2-7; TRBD1 aligns across 8 bases. Trimming took 6 bases from V and 2 from J; bases not matched to a gene: 9. This CDR3 comprises 14 residues. Per germline, CDR1 SQVTM and CDR2 ANQGSEA. The DNA of the CDR3 is TGCAGCGTGTACGAGACAGGGGAGCCCTACGAGCAGTACTTC. Translation gives CSVYETGEPYEQYF.

This clonotype was detected ten times or more. The chain couples TRBV11-3 to TRBJ2-1; 7 bases are shared with TRBD1. This CDR3 is 18 amino acids long. J lost 5 bases, V lost 1 base, and 14 bases had no gene match. Germline assignment: CDR1 SGHNT and CDR2 YENEEA. For the CDR3, the DNA is TGTGCCAGCAGCTTAGTCCCCTTCGACAGGGTTGCCCACAATGAGCAGTTCTTC. Its protein is CASSLVPFDRVAHNEQFF.

Notes on this clonotype: This may stem from a read error, because a much larger clone lies one nucleotide away. No conserved phenylalanine or tryptophan is present at the end of the CDR3, so a read error is the likely explanation. The chain couples TRBV9 to TRBJ2-1; TRBD2 matches at 10 bases. With V trimmed by 0 bases and J by 10 bases, 10 bases remained unmatched. The CDR3 extends over 16 amino acids. Germline CDR1 and CDR2: SGDLS and YYNGEE. The CDR3 sequence: CASSVEEAGGLSEQFL. The CDR3 nucleotides read TGTGCCAGCAGCGTAGAGGAAGCGGGGGGGCTTAGCGAGCAGTTCTTA.

V gene TRBV4-1 combines with J gene TRBJ2-7; weak D call: TRBD2 (5 bases). The CDR3 sequence is 15 residues long. CDR1 is MGHRA and CDR2 is YSYEKL in the germline V gene. V shed 0 bases and J shed 6 bases, with 15 bases lying between them. CDR3 protein: CASSQDRGRRREQYF. The CDR3 DNA sequence: TGCGCCAGCAGCCAAGATCGAGGGAGAAGGCGCGAGCAGTACTTC.

This clonotype was seen ten or more times. The rearrangement links TRBV5-1 to TRBJ2-1; TRBD2 agrees at 8 bases. This CDR3 region has 18 residues. The V gene's germline CDR1 is SGHRS and CDR2 YFSETQ. J gave up 7 bases and V 4 bases, and 19 bases lay outside the gene matches. DNA for the CDR3: TGCGCCAGCAGCCCTAGCTTTTCGGGAGCGGGAGTAGGAAATGAGCAGTTCTTC. Protein product: CASSPSFSGAGVGNEQFF.

This clonotype has a count of ten or more. The gene calls are TRBV5-1 and TRBJ2-7; tentatively, D is TRBD1 (6 bases). CDR3 size: 14 residues. Germline CDR1 SGHRS, CDR2 YFSETQ. Trimming shortened V by 4 bases and J by 4 bases, and 15 bases separated the two germline ends. As DNA, the CDR3 is TGCGCCAGCAGCACCCCGGGACACCGATACGAGCAGTACTTC. Protein product: CASSTPGHRYEQYF.

This clonotype occurred a few times. The chain joins TRBV7-3 to TRBJ2-2, with TRBD2 identical over 9 bases. Germline-derived CDR1 and CDR2 are SGHTA and FQGTGA. This CDR3 has 17 residues. V lost 2 bases to trimming and J lost 6 bases; unmatched junction nucleotides: 10. The CDR3 loop reads CASSLGLARAPPGELFF. As DNA, the CDR3 is TGTGCCAGCAGCTTAGGACTAGCGAGGGCGCCGCCCGGGGAGCTGTTTTTT.

Of note for this clonotype: The junction does not match germline at one end; this may be a read error. CDR3 nucleotides: TGCACCAGCAGCCAAGAACCCCCTTCCCCGGGGCGCGAGCAGTACTTC. Its protein is CTSSQEPPSPGREQYF. J is TRBJ2-7 and V is TRBV4-1; D could derive from TRBD1 or TRBD2 (5 bases each). Per germline, CDR1 MGHRA and CDR2 YSYEKL. This CDR3 is built from 16 residues.

This clonotype was counted at least ten times. The gene calls are TRBV3-1 and TRBJ2-1; D perhaps matches TRBD2 (5 bases). Germline V lookup: CDR1 LGHDT, CDR2 YNNKEL (reference sequence). V was shortened by 0 bases and J by 7 bases, with 10 bases between the two germline ends. CDR3 length: 14 residues. The CDR3 protein is CASSQDRPGNEQFF. CDR3 sequence (DNA): TGTGCCAGCAGCCAAGATCGTCCGGGGAATGAGCAGTTCTTC.

About this clonotype: The conserved final phenylalanine or tryptophan is absent from the CDR3, which likely points to a read error. The genes are TRBV4-2 and TRBJ2-5; the D is unclear. V was trimmed by 3 bases and J by 2 bases, leaving 16 bases between them. The germline V gene encodes CDR1 LGHNA and CDR2 YNFKEQ. The CDR3 sequence is 16 residues long. Written as DNA, the CDR3 is TGTGCCAGCAGCCAGGCGACCTCGGCAGATCAAGAGACCCAGTACGTC. Its protein is CASSQATSADQETQYV.

There are many counts of this clonotype. The chain combines TRBV7-9 with TRBJ1-1; a weak D match, TRBD1 (5 bases). CDR1 is SEHNR and CDR2 is FQNEAQ in the germline V gene (reference sequence). The CDR3 is made up of 14 amino acids. Trimming left V 0 bases short and J 6 bases short, with 11 bases between. CDR3 nucleotide sequence: TGTGCCAGCAGCTTAGCTTCCACAGGAGCTGAAGCTTTCTTT. Protein product: CASSLASTGAEAFF. The full variable domain, in which reference TRBV7-9 and TRBJ1-1 provide the parts outside the CDR3, is DTGVSQNPRHKITKRGQNVTFRCDPISEHNRLYWYRQTLGQGPEFLTYFQNEAQLEKSRLLSDRFSAERPKGSFSTLEIQRTEQGDSAMYLCASSLASTGAEAFFGQGTRLTVV.

This clonotype was seen at least ten times. The chain joins TRBV15 to TRBJ1-5, with 7 bases aligning to TRBD1. Germline-derived CDR1 and CDR2 are LNHNV and YYDKDF (reference sequence). CDR3 length equals 14 residues. V shed 8 bases and J 2 bases; nucleotides not matched to a gene: 6. The CDR3 sequence: CATDTGDRNQPQHF. CDR3 in DNA: TGTGCCACCGATACAGGGGACCGCAATCAGCCCCAGCATTTT.